These T cell receptor beta chains were read from a single sample in a study of blood T cells in healthy people across ages. TCRdb re-analysed the 5' RACE reads in MiXCR, keeping a single row per CDR3 protein. The sample lists more than 1,000,000 distinct CDR3 sequences; roughly a quarter were seen once. These records were also assigned to another study, of T cells of mothers and their children.

Sequenced material: blood. The receptors come from a girl aged 2 to 9 in good health. Both conserved end residues are part of each CDR3. The D gene is left open where the match is weak. Size tells how often a clone was seen (once, few, many) or the class of an expanded clone, and some rows leave it out.

>few|TRBJ1-3|TRBV13|NA
CASSSPTYSGNTIYF
TGTGCCAGCAGCTCACCCACCTATTCGGGAAACACCATATATTTT
>NA|TRBJ1-3|TRBV6-1|NA
CASSEALQRLSGNTIYF
TGTGCCAGCAGTGAAGCGTTGCAGCGACTCTCTGGAAACACCATATATTTT
>NA|TRBJ2-7|TRBV20-1|NA
CSARGQTQGNYEQYF
TGCAGTGCTAGAGGCCAAACTCAGGGAAACTACGAGCAGTACTTC
>NA|TRBJ2-1|TRBV7-2|TRBD2
CASSLMDAGGSYNEQFF
TGTGCCAGCAGCTTAATGGACGCGGGAGGCTCCTACAATGAGCAGTTCTTC
>NA|TRBJ2-1|TRBV19|TRBD2
CASSIDLAGGPSNEQFF
TGTGCCAGTAGTATTGATCTCGCGGGAGGGCCCAGTAATGAGCAGTTCTTC
>NA|TRBJ1-1|TRBV7-9|NA
CASSFPGSGSTEAFF
TGTGCCAGCAGCTTTCCAGGGTCCGGGTCCACTGAAGCTTTCTTT
>many|TRBJ2-2|TRBV11-2|NA
CASSLAGGLSTGELFF
TGTGCCAGCAGCTTAGCTGGAGGGCTTTCGACCGGGGAGCTGTTTTTT
>NA|TRBJ2-5|TRBV29-1|NA
CSVGGRVVQETQYF
TGCAGCGTTGGTGGCAGGGTCGTCCAAGAGACCCAGTACTTC
>few|TRBJ2-7|TRBV20-1|NA
CSARSLSGSYEQYF
TGCAGTGCTAGATCTCTTTCCGGATCTTACGAGCAGTACTTC
>NA|TRBJ2-1|TRBV10-3|TRBD1
CAINKDRVTNEQFF
TGCGCCATCAACAAGGACAGGGTGACCAATGAGCAGTTCTTC
>NA|TRBJ2-1|TRBV6-1|NA
CASETSYNEQFF
TGTGCCAGCGAGACTAGTTACAATGAGCAGTTCTTC
>few|TRBJ2-7|TRBV12-3/TRBV12-4|TRBD1
CASSTNRGSEQYF
TGTGCCAGCAGTACGAACAGGGGAAGCGAGCAGTACTTC
>NA|TRBJ1-2|TRBV6-2/TRBV6-3|NA
CASTWSRAPPKANYGYTF
TGTGCCAGCACCTGGAGCAGGGCGCCTCCCAAAGCTAACTATGGCTACACCTTC
>few|TRBJ1-4|TRBV29-1|NA
CSAGSTNEKLFF
TGCAGCGCAGGGTCAACTAATGAAAAACTGTTTTTT
>NA|TRBJ2-1|TRBV7-7|TRBD1
CASSPGQGDEQFF
TGTGCTAGCAGTCCGGGACAGGGGGATGAGCAGTTCTTC
>NA|TRBJ1-2|TRBV19|NA
CASSIGVGYGYTF
TGTGCCAGTAGTATAGGAGTAGGATATGGCTACACCTTC
>NA|TRBJ2-3|TRBV3-1|TRBD2
CASSHGLGSDTQYF
TGTGCCAGCAGCCACGGACTAGGCTCGGATACGCAGTATTTT
>NA|TRBJ1-6|TRBV7-9|NA
CASSFEATLHF
TGTGCCAGCAGCTTCGAGGCAACCCTCCACTTT
>few|TRBJ2-2|TRBV18|TRBD1
CASATRDRGSGELFF
TGTGCCAGCGCGACGAGGGACAGGGGTTCCGGGGAGCTGTTTTTT
>few|TRBJ2-1|TRBV3-1|NA
CASSGNIAEYLGGEQFF
TGTGCCAGCAGCGGAAATATAGCGGAGTATCTAGGGGGTGAGCAGTTCTTC
>few|TRBJ2-5|TRBV2|TRBD1
CASSVTTGIVETQYF
TGTGCCAGCAGTGTGACGACAGGGATTGTAGAGACCCAGTACTTC
>NA|TRBJ2-7|TRBV7-9|NA
CASSSPESGHIYEQYF
TGTGCCAGCAGCTCACCCGAAAGCGGACACATCTACGAGCAGTACTTC
>NA|TRBJ2-3|TRBV20-1|NA
CSARDPGGDTDTQYF
TGCAGTGCTAGAGATCCGGGGGGCGACACAGATACGCAGTATTTT
>few|TRBJ1-4|TRBV9|NA
CASSADSDEKLFF
TGTGCCAGCAGCGCCGACTCGGATGAAAAACTGTTTTTT
>NA|TRBJ2-3|TRBV2|TRBD1
CASRQGSEDTQYF
TGTGCCAGCAGACAGGGGTCGGAGGATACGCAGTATTTT
>NA|TRBJ2-7|TRBV5-6|NA
CANSNLYEQYF
TGTGCCAACTCAAACCTCTACGAGCAGTACTTC
>NA|TRBJ2-5|TRBV20-1|NA
CSAPPGQSQKTQYF
TGCAGTGCCCCCCCAGGACAGAGCCAAAAGACCCAGTACTTC
>few|TRBJ2-1|TRBV9|NA
CASSVQAGGLYNEQFF
TGTGCCAGCAGCGTTCAAGCGGGCGGGTTATACAATGAGCAGTTCTTC
>few|TRBJ2-1|TRBV24-1|NA
CATSEARGRDEQFF
TGTGCCACCAGTGAGGCCAGAGGGCGCGATGAGCAGTTCTTC
>few|TRBJ1-1|TRBV27|NA
CASRILTGEAFF
TGTGCCAGCAGGATACTAACGGGGGAAGCTTTCTTT
>NA|TRBJ1-1|TRBV18|NA
CASSPSSSNTEAFF
TGTGCCAGCTCACCGTCCTCCTCAAACACTGAAGCTTTCTTT
>NA|TRBJ2-7|TRBV4-1|TRBD2
CASSQDPSGDSYEQYF
TGCGCCAGCAGCCAAGACCCTAGCGGAGACTCCTACGAGCAGTACTTC
>NA|TRBJ1-4|TRBV7-6|NA
CASSRGTGEKLFF
TGTGCCAGCAGCAGGGGGACGGGCGAAAAACTGTTTTTT
>NA|TRBJ2-1|TRBV19|TRBD2
CASSIDPGLATYNEQFF
TGTGCCAGTAGTATAGATCCGGGACTAGCGACCTACAATGAGCAGTTCTTC
>few|TRBJ1-4|TRBV20-1|NA
CSASYSGDEKLFF
TGCAGTGCTAGTTATTCAGGGGATGAAAAACTGTTTTTT
>NA|TRBJ2-4|TRBV28|NA
CASSLSGVRNIQYF
TGTGCCAGCAGTTTAAGCGGAGTTCGAAACATTCAGTACTTC
>few|TRBJ2-1|TRBV7-3|NA
CAGSSSPNEQFF
TGTGCCGGCAGCTCATCACCCAATGAGCAGTTCTTC
>NA|TRBJ1-5|TRBV7-2|NA
CASSFHGGNQPQHF
TGTGCCAGCAGCTTCCATGGGGGCAATCAGCCCCAGCATTTT
>once|TRBJ2-1|TRBV12-5|NA
CASGLVPGGYNEQFF
TGTGCTAGTGGTTTGGTACCCGGCGGCTACAATGAGCAGTTCTTC
>NA|TRBJ2-5|TRBV6-1|NA
CASSGWVLETQYF
TGTGCCAGCAGTGGATGGGTCCTGGAGACCCAGTACTTC
>NA|TRBJ2-4|TRBV6-2/TRBV6-3|NA
CASSSLPGTAKNIQYF
TGTGCCAGCAGTTCCCTCCCCGGGACAGCCAAAAACATTCAGTACTTC
>NA|TRBJ2-7|TRBV7-2|NA
CASSSNSGLAVYEQYF
TGTGCCAGCAGCTCTAATTCGGGTCTAGCTGTCTACGAGCAGTACTTC
>few|TRBJ2-1|TRBV2|TRBD1
CASQGMGTARYNEQFF
TGTGCCAGCCAAGGCATGGGGACAGCGCGGTACAATGAGCAGTTCTTC
>few|TRBJ2-5|TRBV29-1|TRBD1
CSVGGTGVPSTQYF
TGCAGCGTTGGGGGGACAGGAGTGCCCTCGACCCAGTACTTC
>NA|TRBJ1-2|TRBV11-2|NA
CASRPQGDGYTF
TGTGCCAGCAGACCGCAGGGAGATGGCTACACCTTC
>NA|TRBJ1-1|TRBV10-3|TRBD1
CATGQINTEAFF
TGTGCCACGGGACAGATTAACACTGAAGCTTTCTTT
>NA|TRBJ2-7|TRBV28|NA
CASSLGLRYYEQYF
TGTGCCAGCAGTTTAGGGCTACGGTACTACGAGCAGTACTTC
>few|TRBJ2-5|TRBV6-1|NA
CASSEGTTQYF
TGTGCCAGCAGTGAAGGAACGACCCAGTACTTC
>NA|TRBJ2-2|TRBV11-1|NA
CASSSGDGGNTGELFF
TGTGCCAGCAGCTCGGGGGACGGTGGAAACACCGGGGAGCTGTTTTTT
>few|TRBJ2-7|TRBV28|TRBD1
CASSPGQGDIMEAPRSSYEQYF
TGTGCCAGCAGCCCCGGACAGGGGGATATCATGGAGGCCCCTAGGAGCTCCTACGAGCAGTACTTC
>few|TRBJ2-3|TRBV10-1|NA
CASGLKDTQYF
TGCGCCAGCGGATTAAAGGATACGCAGTATTTT
>once|TRBJ2-4|TRBV18|NA
CASSPGGMELGNIQYF
TGTGCCAGCTCACCAGGCGGAATGGAACTAGGGAACATTCAGTACTTC
>NA|TRBJ2-7|TRBV4-1|TRBD1
CASSQYIGQGDYEQYF
TGCGCCAGCAGCCAATACATAGGACAGGGGGACTACGAGCAGTACTTC
>NA|TRBJ2-7|TRBV28|NA
CASSSTGRPKPYEQYF
TGTGCCAGCAGTTCCACGGGACGGCCGAAACCCTACGAGCAGTACTTC
>few|TRBJ2-5|TRBV3-1|NA
CASSHRHDQETQYF
TGTGCCAGCAGCCACCGGCACGATCAAGAGACCCAGTACTTC
>NA|TRBJ1-1|TRBV6-5|NA
CASSRDRLSTEAFF
TGTGCCAGCAGTCGGGACCGACTATCTACTGAAGCTTTCTTT
>few|TRBJ2-1|TRBV7-9|NA
CASSGFQRGYNEQFF
TGTGCCAGCAGCGGTTTCCAAAGGGGCTACAATGAGCAGTTCTTC
>NA|TRBJ2-1|TRBV18|NA
CASPPAENNEQFF
TGTGCCAGCCCACCAGCAGAAAACAATGAGCAGTTCTTC